Presented here are 6 T cell receptor beta chains from one specimen sequenced in a study of T cells in Graves' hyperthyroidism and ophthalmopathy. Researchers took RNA transcripts and amplified the TCR beta CDR3 regions from them. The TCR CDR3 first-round RT-PCR relied on the HTBI primer set. TCRdb processed the multiplex PCR reads anew with MiXCR; each CDR3 protein has one entry. The sample contains about 840,000 distinct CDR3 sequences, roughly 40% of which appear only once. The sequencing sample was made of blood. The source of these receptors is a man aged 18-30 years with Graves' hyperthyroidism.

In this sample, this clonotype turned up many times. The genes are TRBV10-3 and TRBJ1-2; D is perhaps TRBD1 (5 bases). The CDR3 has 13 amino acids. The V gene's germline CDR1 is ENHRY and CDR2 SYGVKD. Trimming removed 2 bases at V and 3 bases at J, with 7 bases between. The CDR3 here is CAISEQGDYGYTF. In DNA, the CDR3 is TGTGCCATCAGTGAGCAGGGAGACTATGGCTACACCTTC.

This clonotype was counted many times. This chain uses TRBV4-1 with TRBJ1-1; D gene uncertain. The CDR3 has 13 amino acids. The V gene's germline CDR1 is MGHRA and CDR2 YSYEKL. V lost 3 bases and J 5 bases, leaving 10 bases between the germline ends. The CDR3 nucleotides are TGCGCCAGCAGCCAGTACCTAGGGACTGAAGCTTTCTTT. Translated, it gives CASSQYLGTEAFF.

The chain recombines TRBV20-1 with TRBJ2-7, with D perhaps TRBD2 (7 bases). Germline V gene data show CDR1 as DFQATT and CDR2 as SNEGSKA (reference sequence). CDR3 size: 14 residues. V was cut by 5 bases and J by 6 bases, with 20 bases left in between. The CDR3: CSAPGRGGLGEQYF. The CDR3 DNA is TGCAGTGCTCCCGGAAGGGGGGGACTCGGCGAGCAGTACTTC.

This chain links TRBV15 with TRBJ2-5; no definite D call. V was cut by 9 bases and J by 0 bases, with 14 bases left in between. CDR1 is LNHNV and CDR2 is YYDKDF in the germline V gene (reference sequence). The CDR3 runs to 14 residues. CDR3 nucleotides: TGTGCCACGAGCTACGGCCCGTACCAAGAGACCCAGTACTTC. This encodes CATSYGPYQETQYF.

This clonotype has more than one count but fewer than ten. CDR3: CASSESTLGIGTDQETQYF. For the CDR3, the DNA is TGCGCCAGCAGTGAGTCGACTCTCGGGATTGGGACCGATCAAGAGACCCAGTACTTC. This chain uses TRBV10-2 with TRBJ2-5, with D perhaps being TRBD1 or TRBD2 (5 bases each). From germline, CDR1 is WSHSY and CDR2 SAAADI. The CDR3 spans 19 residues. Deletions cut 0 bases from V and 2 bases from J, with 22 bases between.

As concerns this clonotype: Germline and junction disagree at one end, which may indicate a read error. This sequence joins TRBV4-1 and TRBJ2-6; D tentatively reads TRBD1 or TRBD2 (5 bases each). The CDR3 contains 15 residues. Germline V gene lookup returns CDR1 MGHRA and CDR2 YSYEKL. In DNA, the CDR3 is TGTGCCAGCAGCCAAGTAACAGGAGGAGCCAACGTCCTGACTTTC. Amino acids: CASSQVTGGANVLTF.